A single sample gave rise to the 10 T cell receptor beta chains below, sequenced in a study of cytomegalovirus exposure and HLA in healthy donors (dated by TCRdb to 2016 to 2017). Receptor libraries were prepared by the immunoSEQ multiplex PCR assay. A mixture of 60 forward primers for TCR Vbeta segments and 13 reverse primers for TCR Jbeta segments was used in the multiplex PCR. As stored in TCRdb, this immuneACCESS dataset retains in-frame rearrangements with V and J assigned. A fraction of the clones does not appear; measured against another copy, unresolved V genes explain less than half of the discrepancy, and the remainder lacks a known reason. The sample profile shows fewer than 250,000 clones; less than 85% of them were found once. The biggest ten clones account for about 4.4% of the sample. Sequenced sample: PBMCs. These receptors all stem from a man aged 25 to 40 in good health and CMV-seropositive.

This sequence joins TRBV6-1 and TRBJ1-4; D gene ambiguous. The CDR3 is 14 residues long. Between the trimmed V and J ends, which lost 5 bases and 0 bases, there was a span of 7 bases. Germline V CDR1 and CDR2: MNHNS, SASEGT. CDR3 nucleotide sequence: TGTGCCAGCAGTACTTATCCAACTAATGAAAAACTGTTTTTT. Encoded protein: CASSTYPTNEKLFF.

In regard to this clone: A far bigger clonotype differs at one base, so this is likely a read error. Additional DNA sequences in this sample encode the identical CDR3. J is TRBJ1-1 and V is TRBV5-4; tentative D call: TRBD1 (5 bases). The CDR3 sequence is 15 residues long. Trimming took 7 bases from V and 0 from J, leaving 16 bases between them. Germline V gene data show CDR1 as SGHNT and CDR2 as YYREEE (reference sequence). DNA of the CDR3: TGTGCCAGCTCGCAAGGGGCATGGATGAACACTGAAGCTTTCTTT. It specifies CASSQGAWMNTEAFF.

V gene TRBV30 combines with J gene TRBJ2-3, with 11 bases that match TRBD1. The CDR3 sequence is 17 residues long. V was clipped by 2 bases and J by 1 base; unmatched bases: 8. Germline V gives CDR1 GTSNPN, CDR2 SVGIG (reference sequence). CDR3 loop: CAWSTGQGAFGTDTQYF. CDR3 DNA sequence: TGTGCCTGGAGTACCGGACAGGGGGCATTTGGCACAGATACGCAGTATTTT.

This chain's CDR3 is CASSHRPGSGLAQETQYF. CDR3 nucleotide sequence: TGCGCCAGCAGCCACCGGCCGGGATCCGGGCTCGCGCAAGAGACCCAGTACTTC. V is TRBV4-1 and J is TRBJ2-5; the D gene is possibly TRBD2 (5 bases). This CDR3 is 18 amino acids long. V gave up 3 bases and J gave up 2 bases, with 22 bases separating them. Germline values: CDR1 MGHRA, CDR2 YSYEKL.

J is TRBJ2-3 and V is TRBV29-1, with D unclear. V lost 4 bases and J 2 bases, leaving 7 bases between the germline ends. The CDR3 is 12 residues long. CDR1 is SQVTM, CDR2 ANQGSEA, per germline. The CDR3 loop reads CSVVGPTDTQYF. As DNA, the CDR3 is TGCAGCGTTGTTGGGCCCACAGATACGCAGTATTTT.

About this clone: The sample carries other DNA sequences with the same CDR3. The CDR3: CASSSSGGAGQETQYF. Here the CDR3 DNA reads TGTGCCAGCAGCTCAAGCGGGGGGGCTGGACAAGAGACCCAGTACTTC. The gene calls are TRBV7-3 and TRBJ2-5; 10 bases agree with TRBD2. The germline gives CDR1 SGHTA, CDR2 FQGTGA. This CDR3 is 16 amino acids long. Trimming at V came to 4 bases and at J to 2 bases, leaving 7 bases not matched to a gene.

This clone was counted a few times. This chain uses TRBV9 with TRBJ2-3, with TRBD2 matching over 11 bases. Trimming cost V 0 bases and J 6 bases; bases outside gene matches: 12. Germline assignment: CDR1 SGDLS and CDR2 YYNGEE. The CDR3 consists of 18 residues. CDR3 sequence: CASSVEGLAVEGRDTQYF. CDR3 in DNA: TGTGCCAGCAGCGTAGAGGGACTAGCGGTTGAAGGCCGGGATACGCAGTATTTT.

The V gene is TRBV30, the J gene TRBJ1-2, with 8 bases fitting TRBD1. V gave up 6 bases and J gave up 5 bases; unmatched junction bases: 5. CDR1 GTSNPN and CDR2 SVGIG come from the germline V gene (reference sequence). CDR3 length equals 12 residues. DNA of the CDR3: TGTGCCTGTGACAGGGGAGGGTATGGCTACACCTTC. Its translation: CACDRGGYGYTF. The whole variable domain, filled in from reference TRBV30 and TRBJ1-2, reads SQTIHQWPATLVQPVGSPLSLECTVEGTSNPNLYWYRQAAGRGLQLLFYSVGIGQISSEVPQNLSASRPQDRQFILSSKKLLLSDSGFYLCACDRGGYGYTFGSGTRLTVV.

The genes are TRBV2 and TRBJ2-1, with 9 bases lining up with TRBD1. The ends lost 6 bases at V and 6 bases at J; junction bases unmatched: 12. The CDR3 consists of 16 residues. Germline V CDR1 and CDR2: SNHLY, FYNNEI. The CDR3 loop reads CASSLLGADRGNEQFF. The CDR3 DNA reads as TGTGCCAGCAGCCTCCTTGGGGCGGACAGGGGCAATGAGCAGTTCTTC.

Of note for this clone: Mismatch with germline at one junction end may stem from a read error. The chain carries TRBV7-9 and TRBJ2-4, with D maybe TRBD2 (5 bases). Germline loops: CDR1 SEHNR, CDR2 FQNEAQ (reference sequence). This CDR3 has 14 amino acids. This CDR3 is CSSSEAEAKNIQYF. CDR3 coding DNA: TGTTCCAGCAGCGAAGCGGAGGCGAAAAACATTCAGTACTTC.